This T cell receptor beta chain emerged from a study of blood T cell repertoires in COVID-19. Study overall: There were acute and convalescent COVID-19 samples, and they came from the United States, Italy and Spain.

The ends lost 7 bases at V and 1 base at J; junction bases unmatched: 5. This CDR3 spans 15 amino acids. Per the germline V gene, CDR1 is LNHDA and CDR2 is SQIVND (reference sequence). Measured with immunoSEQ multiplex PCR; TCRdb has only the in-frame clones, and not every one. Among about 170,000 clones listed, roughly 80% were seen once. Ages ranged from about 18 to 89 years, with residence in around 24 US areas. In assigning cohorts, the study relied on participant-reported clinical history. Among Cohort 3 donors, those recovered had two negative PCRs, clearance, or symptom resolution. This sequence joins TRBV19 and TRBJ2-2; 8 nucleotides align to TRBD1. The sample taken for sequencing was PBMCs or T cells enriched from blood (not recorded which). This TCR was sampled from a woman aged 45-65 years who had recovered from COVID-19. CDR3 in amino acids: CASIRQGLNTGELFF. The CDR3 coding sequence is TGTGCCAGTATTCGACAGGGGCTGAACACCGGGGAGCTGTTTTTT.